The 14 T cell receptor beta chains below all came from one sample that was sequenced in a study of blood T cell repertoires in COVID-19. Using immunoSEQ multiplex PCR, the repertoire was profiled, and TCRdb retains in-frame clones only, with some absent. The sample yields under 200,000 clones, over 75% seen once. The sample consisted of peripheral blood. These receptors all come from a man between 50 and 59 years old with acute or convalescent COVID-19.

The CDR3 reads CASSRRGLTTDTQYF. The CDR3 DNA follows: TGTGCCAGCAGCAGGAGGGGTCTAACCACAGATACGCAGTATTTT. The rearrangement links TRBV9 to TRBJ2-3, with a tentative D call TRBD2 (6 bases). Germline CDR1 is SGDLS and CDR2 is YYNGEE. This CDR3 has 15 residues. V lost 4 bases and J 2 bases, leaving 14 bases between the germline ends.

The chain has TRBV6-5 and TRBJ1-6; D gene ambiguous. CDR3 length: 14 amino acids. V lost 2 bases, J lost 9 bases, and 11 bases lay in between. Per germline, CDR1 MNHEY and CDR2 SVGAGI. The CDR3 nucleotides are TGTGCCAGCAGTTACGGGCAGACATTTTCACCCCTCCACTTT. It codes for CASSYGQTFSPLHF.

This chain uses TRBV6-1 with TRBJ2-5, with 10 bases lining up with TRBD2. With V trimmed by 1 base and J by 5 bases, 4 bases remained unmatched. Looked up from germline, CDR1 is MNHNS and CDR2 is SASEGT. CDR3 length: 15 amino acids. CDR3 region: CASSEGPGLAETQYF. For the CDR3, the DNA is TGTGCCAGCAGTGAAGGTCCGGGACTAGCGGAGACCCAGTACTTC.

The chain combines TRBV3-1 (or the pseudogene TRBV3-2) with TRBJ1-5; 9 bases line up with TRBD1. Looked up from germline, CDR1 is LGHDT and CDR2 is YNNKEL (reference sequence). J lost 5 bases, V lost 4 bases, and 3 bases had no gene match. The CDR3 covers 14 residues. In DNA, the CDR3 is TGTGCCAGCAGCCCAGGACAGGGGTATCAGCCCCAGCATTTT. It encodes CASSPGQGYQPQHF.

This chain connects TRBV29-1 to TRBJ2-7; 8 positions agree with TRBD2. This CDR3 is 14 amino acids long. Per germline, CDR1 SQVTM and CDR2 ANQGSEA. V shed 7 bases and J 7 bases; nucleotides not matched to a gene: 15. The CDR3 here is CSAVPELAGTEQYF. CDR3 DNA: TGCAGCGCAGTGCCTGAGCTAGCGGGTACAGAGCAGTACTTC.

The CDR3 nucleotides are TGTGCCAGCAGCCCGCTGACTAGCGGGAGTTTTACCGGGGAGCTGTTTTTT. Amino acids: CASSPLTSGSFTGELFF. The V and J genes are TRBV7-6 and TRBJ2-2, with 12 nucleotides matching TRBD2. V was pared by 5 bases and J by 5 bases, with 9 bases of the junction left unmatched. Looked up from germline, CDR1 is SGHVS and CDR2 is FNYEAQ. The CDR3 spans 17 residues.

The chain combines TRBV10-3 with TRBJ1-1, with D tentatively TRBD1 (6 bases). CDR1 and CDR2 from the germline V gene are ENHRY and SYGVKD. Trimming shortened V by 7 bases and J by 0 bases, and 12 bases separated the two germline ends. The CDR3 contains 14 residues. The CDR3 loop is CAITTGNVNTEAFF. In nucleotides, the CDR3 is TGTGCCATCACAACAGGGAATGTGAACACTGAAGCTTTCTTT.

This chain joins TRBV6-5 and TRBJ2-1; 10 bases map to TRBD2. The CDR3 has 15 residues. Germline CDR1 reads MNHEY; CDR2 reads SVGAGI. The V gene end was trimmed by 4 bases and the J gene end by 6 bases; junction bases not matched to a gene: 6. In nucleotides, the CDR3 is TGTGCCAGCAGTTTCAGCGGGAGGGCCTTCAATGAGCAGTTCTTC. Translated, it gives CASSFSGRAFNEQFF.

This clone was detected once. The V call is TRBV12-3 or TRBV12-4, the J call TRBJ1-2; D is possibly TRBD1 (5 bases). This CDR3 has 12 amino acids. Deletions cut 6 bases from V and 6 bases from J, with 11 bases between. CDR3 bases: TGTGCCAGCAGCCTATGGACAAATGGCTACACCTTC. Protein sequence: CASSLWTNGYTF.

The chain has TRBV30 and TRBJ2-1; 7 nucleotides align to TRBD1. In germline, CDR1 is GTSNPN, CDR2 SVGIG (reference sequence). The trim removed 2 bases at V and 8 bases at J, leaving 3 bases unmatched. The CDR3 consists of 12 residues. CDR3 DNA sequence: TGTGCCTGGAGTTCAGGGGGAGATGAGCAGTTCTTC. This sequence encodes CAWSSGGDEQFF.

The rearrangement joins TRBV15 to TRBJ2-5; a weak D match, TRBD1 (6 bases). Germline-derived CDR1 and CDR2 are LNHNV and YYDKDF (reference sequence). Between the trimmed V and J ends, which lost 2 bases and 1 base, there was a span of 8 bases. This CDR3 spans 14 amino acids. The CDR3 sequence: CATSRQGSQETQYF. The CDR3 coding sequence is TGTGCCACCAGCAGACAGGGGTCCCAAGAGACCCAGTACTTC.

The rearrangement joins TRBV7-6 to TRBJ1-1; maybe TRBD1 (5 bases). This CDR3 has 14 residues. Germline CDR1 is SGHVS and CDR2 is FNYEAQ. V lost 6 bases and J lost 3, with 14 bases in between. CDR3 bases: TGTGCCAGCAGGAAGGGGATAGGGTACACTGAAGCTTTCTTT. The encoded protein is CASRKGIGYTEAFF. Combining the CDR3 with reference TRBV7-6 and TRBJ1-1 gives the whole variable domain GAGVSQSPRYKVTKRGQDVALRCDPISGHVSLYWYRQALGQGPEFLTYFNYEAQQDKSGLPNDRFSAERPEGSISTLTIQRTEQRDSAMYRCASRKGIGYTEAFFGQGTRLTVV.

CDR3 bases: TGTGCCAGCAGTCCGAGTGGGACATACCCCAACCCTGGCTACACCTTC. Residues: CASSPSGTYPNPGYTF. V is TRBV7-8 and J is TRBJ1-2; possible D gene TRBD1, 6 bases. Germline V CDR1 and CDR2: SGHVS, FQNEAQ. CDR3 length: 16 amino acids. V lost 6 bases and J 7 bases, leaving 24 bases between the germline ends.

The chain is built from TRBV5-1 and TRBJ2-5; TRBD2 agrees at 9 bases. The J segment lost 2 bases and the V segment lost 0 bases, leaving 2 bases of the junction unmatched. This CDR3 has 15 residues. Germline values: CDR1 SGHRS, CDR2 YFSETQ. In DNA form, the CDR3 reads TGCGCCAGCAGCTTGGGGCTAGCGGGGCAAGAGACCCAGTACTTC. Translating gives CASSLGLAGQETQYF.